The 22 T cell receptor beta chains listed next were all sequenced from one sample in a study of T-cell reconstitution after alpha-beta-depleted transplantation in children. During its preparation, the TCRbeta library received unique molecular identifiers. MiXCR, run by TCRdb on the PCR reads, gives a single entry per CDR3 protein. There are 60,000 or so distinct CDR3 sequences in the sample; 40% to 45% occur only once, and nearly 98% lies in the top ten. This specimen was PBMCs, mostly from graft donor cells, taken 360 days after TCRalphabeta/CD19-depleted stem cell transplant. These receptors came from a male patient aged 10 to 17 who had a stem cell transplant for acute lymphoblastic leukemia, so the T cells may come from the graft donor.

This clonotype was counted only a few times. The chain recombines TRBV6-1 with TRBJ2-7; 8 bases match TRBD2. The germline CDR1 and CDR2 sequences are MNHNS and SASEGT. The CDR3 has 14 amino acids. V lost 6 bases to trimming and J lost 5 bases; unmatched junction nucleotides: 9. The CDR3 bases are TGTGCCAGCAGCTTGGAGGCGGGAGGCAACGAGCAGTACTTC. This translates into CASSLEAGGNEQYF.

The chain recombines TRBV15 with TRBJ1-5; maybe TRBD1 (5 bases). CDR3 length equals 16 residues. V dropped 1 base and J dropped 5 bases, with 15 bases sitting between them. Germline CDR1 and CDR2: LNHNV and YYDKDF (reference sequence). CDR3: CATSRAPAGRDQPQHF. In nucleotides, the CDR3 is TGTGCCACCAGCAGAGCTCCGGCAGGGAGAGATCAGCCCCAGCATTTT.

The V and J genes are TRBV4-3 and TRBJ1-1; D ambiguous. V was shortened by 5 bases and J by 4 bases, with 17 bases between the two germline ends. Germline V gene lookup returns CDR1 LGHNA and CDR2 YSLEER. CDR3 length equals 15 residues. CDR3 sequence reads: CASSSEGGMGTEAFF. The CDR3 nucleotides read TGCGCCAGCAGCTCTGAGGGAGGCATGGGCACTGAAGCTTTCTTT.

As DNA, the CDR3 is TGTGCCAGCAGCCAAACACTGGAGGGGGGCACAGATACGCAGTATTTT. Its protein is CASSQTLEGGTDTQYF. The chain has TRBV5-6 and TRBJ2-3; tentatively, D is TRBD1 or TRBD2 (6 bases each). The V gene lost 4 bases and the J gene lost 1 base, with 16 bases spanning the gap. CDR1 and CDR2 from the germline V gene are SGHDT and YYEEEE. The CDR3 has 16 amino acids.

The CDR3 spells CASTVQGYQETQYF. In DNA, the CDR3 is TGTGCCAGTACGGTGCAGGGATACCAAGAGACCCAGTACTTC. V is TRBV5-5 and J is TRBJ2-5, with D perhaps TRBD1 (5 bases). The CDR3 length is 14 residues. V was shortened by 8 bases and J by 0 bases, with 14 bases between the two germline ends. The germline CDR1 and CDR2 sequences are SGHKS and YYEKEE (reference sequence).

The rearrangement joins TRBV7-3 to TRBJ2-3; 13 positions match TRBD2. The V and J ends lost 5 bases and 7 bases, in that order; junction bases with no gene match: 9. The V gene's germline CDR1 is SGHTA and CDR2 FQGTGA. The CDR3 extends over 16 amino acids. CDR3 in DNA: TGTGCCAGCAGCCAGGCTACTAGCGGGGGGGCAAATACGCAGTATTTT. It yields the protein CASSQATSGGANTQYF.

The chain couples TRBV24-1 to TRBJ2-1; D not resolved. V was shortened by 3 bases and J by 0 bases, with 5 bases between the two germline ends. The germline V gene encodes CDR1 KGHDR and CDR2 SFDVKD. CDR3 length: 14 amino acids. The CDR3 loop reads CATSDQSSYNEQFF. The CDR3, as DNA: TGTGCCACCAGTGATCAGAGCTCCTACAATGAGCAGTTCTTC.

The sample holds many counts of this clonotype. The V gene is TRBV12-3 or TRBV12-4, the J gene TRBJ2-7; a possible D gene is TRBD2 (6 bases). The CDR3 contains 14 residues. V shed 4 bases and J shed 3 bases, with 13 bases lying between them. The CDR3 coding sequence is TGTGCCAGCAGTTCCCGGGAGCCCCACTACGAGCAGTACTTC. Translation: CASSSREPHYEQYF.

The chain recombines TRBV4-1 with TRBJ1-1, with 7 bases matching TRBD1. Germline CDR1 is MGHRA and CDR2 is YSYEKL. This CDR3 comprises 15 residues. With V trimmed by 0 bases and J by 2 bases, 3 bases remained unmatched. The CDR3: CASSQEGTANTEAFF. As DNA, the CDR3 is TGCGCCAGCAGCCAAGAAGGGACAGCCAACACTGAAGCTTTCTTT.

This chain links TRBV6-5 with TRBJ2-7; D is ambiguous. V was pared by 2 bases and J by 2 bases, with 7 bases between. The CDR3 extends over 13 amino acids. Germline V gene sequence: CDR1 MNHEY, CDR2 SVGAGI. CDR3: CASSYLGTYEQYF. Written as DNA, the CDR3 is TGTGCCAGCAGTTACCTGGGAACCTACGAGCAGTACTTC.

The rearrangement joins TRBV6-5 to TRBJ2-1; perhaps TRBD2 as D (6 bases). The CDR3 length is 15 residues. With 4 bases removed from V and 2 bases from J, the gap between germline ends came to 12 bases. In germline, CDR1 is MNHEY, CDR2 SVGAGI. The CDR3 DNA reads as TGTGCCAGCAGTTTAGGGACTCGTCCCTACAATGAGCAGTTCTTC. Its translation is CASSLGTRPYNEQFF.

The rearrangement uses TRBV12-3 or TRBV12-4 and TRBJ2-2; 7 nucleotides match TRBD1. The CDR3 length is 16 residues. Trimming cost V 4 bases and J 2 bases; bases outside gene matches: 7. This CDR3 reads CASSSGTVINTGELFF. CDR3 in DNA: TGTGCCAGCAGTTCTGGGACAGTAATTAACACCGGGGAGCTGTTTTTT.

The table lists this clonotype with many counts. The chain employs TRBV12-3 or TRBV12-4 and TRBJ2-1, with D tentatively TRBD1 (6 bases). V lost 5 bases, J lost 2 bases, and 10 bases lay in between. The CDR3 spans 14 residues. This CDR3 is CASSETGTYNEQFF. The CDR3 DNA reads as TGTGCCAGCAGTGAGACAGGAACCTACAATGAGCAGTTCTTC.

The chain recombines TRBV29-1 with TRBJ1-4, with no clear D. CDR3 size: 15 residues. V lost 5 bases to trimming and J lost 4 bases, with 17 bases between them. Germline V gives CDR1 SQVTM, CDR2 ANQGSEA. The chain's CDR3 is CSVRQNTDYNEKLFF. As DNA, the CDR3 is TGCAGCGTTCGCCAAAACACCGATTATAATGAAAAACTGTTTTTT.

The V and J genes are TRBV7-2 and TRBJ1-2, with D perhaps TRBD1 (6 bases). Deletions cut 5 bases from V and 0 bases from J, with 7 bases between. CDR1 is SGHTA, CDR2 FQGNSA, per germline. The length of the CDR3 is 13 residues. The CDR3 region has the DNA TGTGCCAGCAGCCGGGACACTAACTATGGCTACACCTTC. The encoded protein is CASSRDTNYGYTF.

This clonotype was seen a handful of times. The CDR3 sequence: CANSDVGTGELFF. CDR3 coding DNA: TGTGCGAATTCTGACGTTGGGACCGGGGAGCTGTTTTTT. The rearrangement uses TRBV12-3 or TRBV12-4 and TRBJ2-2; D is undetermined. The CDR3 sequence is 13 residues long.

This clonotype was picked up a small number of times. The chain is built from TRBV28 and TRBJ2-1; D possibly corresponds to TRBD1 (5 bases). Trimming took off 5 bases at V and 3 bases at J, with 8 bases between the two ends. This CDR3 contains 13 residues. The germline gives CDR1 MDHEN, CDR2 SYDVKM. The CDR3 coding sequence is TGTGCCAGCAGTCCCGACAGCTACAATGAGCAGTTCTTC. Its translation: CASSPDSYNEQFF.

The chain is built from TRBV7-9 and TRBJ2-7, with D unresolved. Germline CDR1 is SEHNR and CDR2 is FQNEAQ (reference sequence). The CDR3 spans 13 residues. With 2 bases removed from V and 4 bases from J, the gap between germline ends came to 9 bases. The CDR3 nucleotides are TGTGCCAGCAGCTTACGGCCCGGTTACGAGCAGTACTTC. Its translation is CASSLRPGYEQYF.

The chain carries TRBV12-3 or TRBV12-4 and TRBJ2-2; TRBD2 matches at 10 bases. The CDR3 sequence is 15 residues long. The ends lost 6 bases at V and 5 bases at J; junction bases unmatched: 6. The CDR3 nucleotides are TGTGCCAGCAGCCCAGCGGGAGGGCCTACCGGGGAGCTGTTTTTT. This encodes CASSPAGGPTGELFF.

This rearrangement joins TRBV7-3 to TRBJ2-3; 10 bases map to TRBD1. The ends lost 3 bases at V and 2 bases at J; junction bases unmatched: 8. Germline CDR1 SGHTA, CDR2 FQGTGA. This CDR3 is 17 amino acids long. Here the CDR3 reads CASSLASGQGLTDTQYF. Here the CDR3 DNA reads TGTGCCAGCAGCTTGGCCTCGGGACAGGGGCTCACAGATACGCAGTATTTT.

The chain couples TRBV27 to TRBJ2-7; D gene uncertain. V lost 2 bases and J 3 bases, leaving 11 bases between the germline ends. Germline CDR1 and CDR2: MNHEY and SMNVEV (reference sequence). The CDR3 runs 14 residues. CDR3 residues: CASSLRLPGYEQYF. CDR3 nucleotides: TGTGCCAGCAGTTTAAGACTCCCAGGCTACGAGCAGTACTTC.

This clonotype was counted once. The CDR3 bases are TGCGCCAGCAGCTCCGGACAAATCTACGAGCAGTACTTC. The encoded protein is CASSSGQIYEQYF. V gene TRBV5-1 combines with J gene TRBJ2-7, with a possible D match to TRBD1 (5 bases). Germline V gene sequence: CDR1 SGHRS, CDR2 YFSETQ. Trimming removed 3 bases at V and 3 bases at J, with 10 bases between. This CDR3 comprises 13 residues.